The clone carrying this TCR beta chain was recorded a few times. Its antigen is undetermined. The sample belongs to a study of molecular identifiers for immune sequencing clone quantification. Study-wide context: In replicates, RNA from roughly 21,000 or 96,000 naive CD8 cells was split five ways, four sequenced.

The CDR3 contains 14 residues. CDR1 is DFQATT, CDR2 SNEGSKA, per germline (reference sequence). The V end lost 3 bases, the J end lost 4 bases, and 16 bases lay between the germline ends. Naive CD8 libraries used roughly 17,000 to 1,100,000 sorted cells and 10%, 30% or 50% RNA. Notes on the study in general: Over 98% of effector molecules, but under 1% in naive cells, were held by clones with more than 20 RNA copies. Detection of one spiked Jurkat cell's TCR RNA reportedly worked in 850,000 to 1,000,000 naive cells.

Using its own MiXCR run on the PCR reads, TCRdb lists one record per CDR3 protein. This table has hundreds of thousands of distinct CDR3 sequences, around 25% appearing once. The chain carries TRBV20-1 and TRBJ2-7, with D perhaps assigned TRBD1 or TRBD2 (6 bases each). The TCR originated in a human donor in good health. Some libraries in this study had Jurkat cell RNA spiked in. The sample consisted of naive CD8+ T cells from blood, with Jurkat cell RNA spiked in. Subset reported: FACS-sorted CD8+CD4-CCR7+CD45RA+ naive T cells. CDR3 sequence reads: CSARVPGALYEQYF. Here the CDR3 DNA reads TGCAGTGCTAGGGTTCCGGGGGCGCTTTACGAGCAGTACTTC.